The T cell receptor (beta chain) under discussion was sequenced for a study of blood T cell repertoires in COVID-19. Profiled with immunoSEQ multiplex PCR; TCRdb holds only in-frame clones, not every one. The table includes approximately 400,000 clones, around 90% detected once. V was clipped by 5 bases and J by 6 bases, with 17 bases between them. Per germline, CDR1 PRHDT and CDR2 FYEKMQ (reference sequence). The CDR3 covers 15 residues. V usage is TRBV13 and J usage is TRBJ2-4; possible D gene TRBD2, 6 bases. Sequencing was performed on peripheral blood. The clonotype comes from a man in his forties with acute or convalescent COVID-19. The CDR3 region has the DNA TGTGCCAGCAGCCCGGGCTCCTCGGAGGGAAACATTCAGTACTTC. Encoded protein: CASSPGSSEGNIQYF.